Below are 14 T cell receptor beta chains sequenced from a single sample in a study of CD8 T cells in Susac syndrome. An amount of RNA that ranged from roughly 0.5 to 1 ug was reverse transcribed with random hexamers. A single record per CDR3 protein comes from TCRdb applying MiXCR to the immunoSEQ multiplex PCR reads. This sample yields about 53,000 distinct CDR3 sequences, of which approximately 95% are seen a single time; less than 0.95% belongs to the top ten. The sample consisted of CD8+ T cells from PBMCs. Receptors were obtained from a human donor with Susac syndrome.

The J gene is TRBJ1-5, the V gene TRBV7-9; D is ambiguous. The CDR3 is 15 amino acids. CDR1 is SEHNR, CDR2 FQNEAQ, per germline (reference sequence). Trimming left V 5 bases short and J 5 bases short, with 16 bases between. The CDR3 DNA follows: TGTGCCAGCAGCCGAGACGGGAGACAAGATCAGCCCCAGCATTTT. It yields the protein CASSRDGRQDQPQHF.

This sequence joins TRBV7-9 and TRBJ2-1; TRBD2 matches at 8 bases. Trimming removed 8 bases from V and 6 bases from J; junction bases left unmatched: 18. Per germline, CDR1 SEHNR and CDR2 FQNEAQ (reference sequence). This CDR3 comprises 17 residues. The CDR3 DNA sequence: TGTGCCAGCTTACTACCCGAGGGAGCGGGGGTGATCAATGAGCAGTTCTTC. It is translated as CASLLPEGAGVINEQFF.

V usage is TRBV12-3 or TRBV12-4 and J usage is TRBJ2-1, with D hard to call. The CDR3 runs 13 residues. Trimming pared 4 bases from V and 7 bases from J, leaving 11 bases between. CDR3 loop: CASSWTPLNEQFF. CDR3 coding DNA: TGTGCCAGCAGTTGGACCCCCTTGAATGAGCAGTTCTTC.

The V and J genes are TRBV30 and TRBJ1-2, with unresolved D. This CDR3 comprises 10 residues. In germline, CDR1 is GTSNPN, CDR2 SVGIG (reference sequence). V was clipped by 4 bases and J by 12 bases, with 12 bases between them. CDR3 sequence reads: CAWKAGEDTF. Here the CDR3 DNA reads TGTGCCTGGAAGGCAGGAGAAGACACCTTC.

This clonotype showed up just a few times. V usage is TRBV25-1 and J usage is TRBJ2-3; D unresolved. The CDR3 runs 13 residues. Deletions cut 4 bases from V and 2 bases from J, with 7 bases between. CDR1 and CDR2 (germline): MGHDK, SYGVNS. CDR3 sequence reads: CASSVGSTDTQYF. The CDR3 DNA sequence: TGTGCCAGCAGTGTTGGTTCCACAGATACGCAGTATTTT.

The chain links TRBV5-6 to TRBJ2-7; possibly TRBD1 for D (5 bases). CDR3 size: 14 residues. V was clipped by 0 bases and J by 3 bases, with 10 bases between them. CDR1 and CDR2 from the germline V gene are SGHDT and YYEEEE. CDR3 nucleotides: TGTGCCAGCAGCTTGGAAGGGGTGAACTACGAGCAGTACTTC. Its protein is CASSLEGVNYEQYF.

V usage is TRBV15 and J usage is TRBJ2-1; TRBD1 might be the D (6 bases). This CDR3 contains 16 residues. V lost 5 bases to trimming and J lost 8 bases, with 22 bases between them. CDR1 LNHNV and CDR2 YYDKDF come from the germline V gene (reference sequence). The chain's CDR3 is CATSGQGLRSMDEQFF. The CDR3 DNA reads TGTGCCACCAGCGGTCAGGGGCTTAGATCAATGGATGAGCAGTTCTTC. Complete variable domain (other parts from reference TRBV15 and TRBJ2-1): DAMVIQNPRYQVTQFGKPVTLSCSQTLNHNVMYWYQQKSSQAPKLLFHYYDKDFNNEADTPDNFQSRRPNTSFCFLDIRSPGLGDTAMYLCATSGQGLRSMDEQFFGPGTRLTVL.

DNA for the CDR3: TGCGCCAGCAGTGCGGGACTAGCGGGGGCCAGCGACGAGCAGTACTTC. It codes for CASSAGLAGASDEQYF. This sequence joins TRBV5-1 and TRBJ2-7; 14 positions agree with TRBD2. Per the germline V gene, CDR1 is SGHRS and CDR2 is YFSETQ. Losses at the gene ends were 5 bases for V and 5 bases for J; bases not matched to a gene: 9. The CDR3 runs 16 residues. The variable domain in full, completed from reference TRBV5-1 and TRBJ2-7, reads KAGVTQTPRYLIKTRGQQVTLSCSPISGHRSVSWYQQTPGQGLQFLFEYFSETQRNKGNFPGRFSGRQFSNSRSEMNVSTLELGDSALYLCASSAGLAGASDEQYFGPGTRLTVT.

The chain combines TRBV29-1 with TRBJ2-1; 7 nucleotides match TRBD1. Germline V gene data show CDR1 as SQVTM and CDR2 as ANQGSEA. This CDR3 is 14 amino acids long. Germline trimming cut 1 base from V and 3 bases from J; bases unmatched to any gene: 3. The CDR3 region is CSVEAGDSYNEQFF. The CDR3 region has the DNA TGCAGCGTTGAAGCCGGGGACAGCTACAATGAGCAGTTCTTC.

This clonotype was detected only once. The V gene is TRBV6-5, the J gene TRBJ1-2; the D is unclear. CDR1 is MNHEY and CDR2 is SVGAGI in the germline V gene. V shed 4 bases and J shed 2 bases, with 11 bases lying between them. This CDR3 comprises 14 residues. The CDR3 here is CASSSRGVNYGYTF. CDR3 in DNA: TGTGCCAGCAGTTCTCGGGGAGTAAACTATGGCTACACCTTC.

The chain has TRBV12-3 or TRBV12-4 and TRBJ2-3; possible D gene TRBD2, 5 bases. The CDR3 spans 13 residues. Trimming removed 11 bases from V and 0 bases from J, with 12 bases in between. The CDR3 spells CAGRPGSTDTQYF. The CDR3 nucleotides are TGTGCCGGCCGCCCGGGAAGCACAGATACGCAGTATTTT.

This rearrangement joins TRBV13 to TRBJ1-6; maybe TRBD1 (6 bases). Per germline, CDR1 PRHDT and CDR2 FYEKMQ (reference sequence). The CDR3 contains 15 residues. V lost 4 bases and J 6 bases, leaving 13 bases between the germline ends. CDR3 DNA: TGTGCCAGCAGCTATCGGACAGAAAGTAATTCACCCCTCCACTTT. It encodes CASSYRTESNSPLHF.

V is TRBV5-1 and J is TRBJ2-2; 8 bases fit TRBD1. CDR3 length equals 16 residues. Germline-derived CDR1 and CDR2 are SGHRS and YFSETQ. The J segment lost 5 bases and the V segment lost 0 bases, leaving 6 bases of the junction unmatched. The CDR3 bases are TGCGCCAGCAGCTTGGAGGTCAGGGGGCGTACCGGGGAGCTGTTTTTT. Translation gives CASSLEVRGRTGELFF.

This chain joins TRBV19 and TRBJ2-5; the match to TRBD1 covers 11 bases. The CDR3 covers 15 residues. V gave up 6 bases and J gave up 1 base; unmatched junction bases: 4. CDR1 LNHDA and CDR2 SQIVND come from the germline V gene (reference sequence). As DNA, the CDR3 is TGTGCCAGTAGCCCCGGACAGGGGGCCCAAGAGACCCAGTACTTC. It is translated as CASSPGQGAQETQYF.